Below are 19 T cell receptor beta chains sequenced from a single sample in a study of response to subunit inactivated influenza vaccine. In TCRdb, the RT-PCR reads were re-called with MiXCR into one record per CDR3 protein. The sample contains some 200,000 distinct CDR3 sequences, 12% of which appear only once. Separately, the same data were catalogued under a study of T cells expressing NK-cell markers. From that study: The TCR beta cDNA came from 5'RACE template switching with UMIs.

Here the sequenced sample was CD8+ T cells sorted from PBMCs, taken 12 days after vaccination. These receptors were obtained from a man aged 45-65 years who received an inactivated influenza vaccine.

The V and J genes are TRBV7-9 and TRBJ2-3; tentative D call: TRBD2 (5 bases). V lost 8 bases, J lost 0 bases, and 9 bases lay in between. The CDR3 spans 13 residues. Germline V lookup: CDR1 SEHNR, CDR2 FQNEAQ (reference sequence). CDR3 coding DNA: TGTGCCAGCGGGAGCGGAAGCACAGATACGCAGTATTTT. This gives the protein CASGSGSTDTQYF.

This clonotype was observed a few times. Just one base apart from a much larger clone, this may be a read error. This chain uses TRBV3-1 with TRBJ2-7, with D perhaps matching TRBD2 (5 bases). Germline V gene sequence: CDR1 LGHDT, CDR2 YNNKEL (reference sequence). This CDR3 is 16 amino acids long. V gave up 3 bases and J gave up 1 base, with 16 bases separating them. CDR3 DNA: TGTGCCAGCAGCCATCTCTCTAGAGGGCAATCCTACGAGCAGTACTTC. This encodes CASSHLSRGQSYEQYF.

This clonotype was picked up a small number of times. CDR3 in DNA: TGTGCCACGAGCTGGGGGAAAGCCTACGAGCAGTACTTC. Amino acids: CATSWGKAYEQYF. This chain links TRBV15 with TRBJ2-7; D assignment may be TRBD1 or TRBD2 (5 bases each). V was trimmed by 9 bases and J by 2 bases, leaving 14 bases between them. Per the germline V gene, CDR1 is LNHNV and CDR2 is YYDKDF (reference sequence). CDR3 size: 13 residues.

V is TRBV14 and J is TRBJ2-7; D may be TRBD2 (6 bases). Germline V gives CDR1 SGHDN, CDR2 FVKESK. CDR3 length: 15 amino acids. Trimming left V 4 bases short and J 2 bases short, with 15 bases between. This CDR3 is CASSPFEGLPYEQYF. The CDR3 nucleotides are TGTGCCAGCAGCCCCTTCGAGGGACTCCCCTACGAGCAGTACTTC.

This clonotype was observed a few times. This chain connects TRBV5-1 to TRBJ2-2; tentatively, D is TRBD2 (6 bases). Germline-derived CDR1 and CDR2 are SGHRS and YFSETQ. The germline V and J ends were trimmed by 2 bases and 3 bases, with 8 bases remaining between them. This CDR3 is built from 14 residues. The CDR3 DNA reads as TGCGCCAGCAGCTTCGTAGCGGACACCGGGGAGCTGTTTTTT. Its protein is CASSFVADTGELFF. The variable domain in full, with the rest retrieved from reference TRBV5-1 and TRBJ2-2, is KAGVTQTPRYLIKTRGQQVTLSCSPISGHRSVSWYQQTPGQGLQFLFEYFSETQRNKGNFPGRFSGRQFSNSRSEMNVSTLELGDSALYLCASSFVADTGELFFGEGSRLTVL.

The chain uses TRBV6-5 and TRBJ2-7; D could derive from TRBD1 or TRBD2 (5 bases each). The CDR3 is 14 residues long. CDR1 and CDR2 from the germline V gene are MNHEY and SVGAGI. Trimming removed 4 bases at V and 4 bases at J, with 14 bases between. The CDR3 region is CASSSARGLYEQYF. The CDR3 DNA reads TGTGCCAGCAGTTCCGCGAGGGGCCTGTACGAGCAGTACTTC.

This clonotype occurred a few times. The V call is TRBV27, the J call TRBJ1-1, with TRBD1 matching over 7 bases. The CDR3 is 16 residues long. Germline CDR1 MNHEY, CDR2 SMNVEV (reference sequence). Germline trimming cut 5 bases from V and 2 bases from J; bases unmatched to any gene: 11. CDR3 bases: TGTGCCAGCAGTCTCCTGGCAGGGGGAATTAACACTGAAGCTTTCTTT. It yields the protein CASSLLAGGINTEAFF.

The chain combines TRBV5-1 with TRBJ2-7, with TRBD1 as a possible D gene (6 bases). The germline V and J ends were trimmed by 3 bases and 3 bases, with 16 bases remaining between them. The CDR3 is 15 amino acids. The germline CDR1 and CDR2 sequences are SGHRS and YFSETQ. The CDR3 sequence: CASSSPGQGHYEQYF. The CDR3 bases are TGCGCCAGCAGCTCGCCCGGCCAGGGACACTACGAGCAGTACTTC.

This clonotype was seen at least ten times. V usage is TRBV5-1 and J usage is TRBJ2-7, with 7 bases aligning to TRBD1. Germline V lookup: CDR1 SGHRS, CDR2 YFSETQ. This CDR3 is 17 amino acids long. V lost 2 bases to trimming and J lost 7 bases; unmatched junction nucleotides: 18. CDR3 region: CASSLRGGTVSTGEQYF. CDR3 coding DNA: TGCGCCAGCAGCTTAAGAGGTGGGACAGTCTCAACGGGGGAGCAGTACTTC.

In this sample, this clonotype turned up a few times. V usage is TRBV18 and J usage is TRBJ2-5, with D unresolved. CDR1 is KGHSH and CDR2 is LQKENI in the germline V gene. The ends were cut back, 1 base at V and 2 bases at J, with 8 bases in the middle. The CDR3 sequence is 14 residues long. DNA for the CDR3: TGTGCCAGCTCACCACTTTCAGGTCAAGAGACCCAGTACTTC. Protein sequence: CASSPLSGQETQYF.

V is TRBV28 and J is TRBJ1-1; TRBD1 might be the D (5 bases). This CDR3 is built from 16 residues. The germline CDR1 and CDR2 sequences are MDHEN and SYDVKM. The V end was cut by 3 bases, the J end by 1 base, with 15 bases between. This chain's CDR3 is CASSFGVRGWNTEAFF. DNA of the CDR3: TGTGCCAGCAGTTTCGGGGTGAGGGGATGGAACACTGAAGCTTTCTTT. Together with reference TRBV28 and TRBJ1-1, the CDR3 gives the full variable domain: DVKVTQSSRYLVKRTGEKVFLECVQDMDHENMFWYRQDPGLGLRLIYFSYDVKMKEKGDIPEGYSVSREKKERFSLILESASTNQTSMYLCASSFGVRGWNTEAFFGQGTRLTVV.

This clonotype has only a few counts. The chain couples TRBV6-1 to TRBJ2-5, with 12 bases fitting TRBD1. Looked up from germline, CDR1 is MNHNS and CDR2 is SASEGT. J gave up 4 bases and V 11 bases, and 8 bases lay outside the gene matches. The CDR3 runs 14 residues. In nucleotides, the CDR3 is TGTGCCGGGGACAGGGGGCTGGGAGGAGAGACCCAGTACTTC. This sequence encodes CAGDRGLGGETQYF.

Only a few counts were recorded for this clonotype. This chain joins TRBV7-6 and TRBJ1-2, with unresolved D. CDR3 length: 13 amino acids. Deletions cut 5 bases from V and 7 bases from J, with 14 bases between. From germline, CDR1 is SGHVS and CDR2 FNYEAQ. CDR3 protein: CASSRTSQSGYTF. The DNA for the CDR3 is TGTGCCAGCAGCCGAACCTCCCAGTCTGGCTACACCTTC.

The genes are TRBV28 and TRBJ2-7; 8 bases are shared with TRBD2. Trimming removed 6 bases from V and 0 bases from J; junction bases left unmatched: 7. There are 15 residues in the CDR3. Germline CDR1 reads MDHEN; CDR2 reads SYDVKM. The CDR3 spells CASSSRSGTSYEQYF. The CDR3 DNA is TGTGCCAGCAGCTCCCGTAGCGGGACCTCCTACGAGCAGTACTTC.

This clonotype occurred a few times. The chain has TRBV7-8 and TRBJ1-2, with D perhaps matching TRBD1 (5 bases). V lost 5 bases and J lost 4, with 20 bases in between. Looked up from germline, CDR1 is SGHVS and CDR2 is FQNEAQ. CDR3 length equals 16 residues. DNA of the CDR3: TGTGCCAGCAGCCCTGGGCTTATTCAGGGTGGCTATGGCTACACCTTC. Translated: CASSPGLIQGGYGYTF.

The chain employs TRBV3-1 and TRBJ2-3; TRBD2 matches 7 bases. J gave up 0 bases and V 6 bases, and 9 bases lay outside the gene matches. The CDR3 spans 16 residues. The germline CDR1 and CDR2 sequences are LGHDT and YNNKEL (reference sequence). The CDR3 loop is CASSGGREYSTDTQYF. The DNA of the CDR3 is TGTGCCAGCAGTGGCGGGAGAGAGTATAGCACAGATACGCAGTATTTT.

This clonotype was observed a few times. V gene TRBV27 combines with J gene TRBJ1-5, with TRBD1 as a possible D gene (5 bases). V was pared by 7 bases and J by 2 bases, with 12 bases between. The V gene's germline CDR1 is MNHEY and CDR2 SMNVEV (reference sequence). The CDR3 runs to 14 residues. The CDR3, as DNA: TGTGCCAGCACTCCCGGGGGGGGCAATCAGCCCCAGCATTTT. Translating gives CASTPGGGNQPQHF.

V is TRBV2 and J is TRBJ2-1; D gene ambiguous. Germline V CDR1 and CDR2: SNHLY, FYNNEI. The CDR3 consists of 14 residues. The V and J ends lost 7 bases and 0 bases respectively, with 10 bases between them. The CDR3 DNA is TGTGCCAGCAAAGGTCAAAGCTCCTACAATGAGCAGTTCTTC. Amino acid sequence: CASKGQSSYNEQFF.

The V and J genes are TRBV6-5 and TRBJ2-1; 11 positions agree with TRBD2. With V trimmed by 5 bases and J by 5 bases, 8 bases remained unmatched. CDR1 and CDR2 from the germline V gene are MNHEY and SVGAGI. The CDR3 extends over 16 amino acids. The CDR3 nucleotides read TGTGCCAGCAGTGTACTAGCGGGAGCGTTCCACAATGAGCAGTTCTTC. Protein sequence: CASSVLAGAFHNEQFF.